These 8 T cell receptor beta chains were sequenced from one sample in a study of T cell responses to AZD1222 COVID-19 vaccine. The repertoire was sequenced with immunoSEQ multiplex PCR; TCRdb's copy has only in-frame clones and lacks some. The sample contains 150,000 to 200,000 clones, 75% to 90% of which appear only once. This specimen was peripheral blood, taken on day 0 of AZD1222 vaccination. These receptors all come from an adult in good health.

The V call is TRBV28, the J call TRBJ1-4; 8 bases line up with TRBD1. Looked up from germline, CDR1 is MDHEN and CDR2 is SYDVKM. Trimming took 6 bases from V and 7 from J; bases not matched to a gene: 7. The CDR3 has 14 residues. This chain's CDR3 is CASSPGGASEKLFF. The CDR3 DNA reads as TGTGCCAGCAGCCCAGGGGGCGCGAGTGAAAAACTGTTTTTT.

V gene TRBV29-1 combines with J gene TRBJ2-2, with 7 bases fitting TRBD2. J lost 2 bases, V lost 4 bases, and 1 base had no gene match. Per the germline V gene, CDR1 is SQVTM and CDR2 is ANQGSEA. This CDR3 comprises 13 residues. The CDR3 loop is CSVGGLNTGELFF. CDR3 DNA sequence: TGCAGCGTTGGGGGACTAAACACCGGGGAGCTGTTTTTT.

This clone was seen a few times. The J gene is TRBJ2-7, the V gene TRBV19; D remains ambiguous. V lost 1 base and J 2 bases, leaving 9 bases between the germline ends. Germline V gives CDR1 LNHDA, CDR2 SQIVND (reference sequence). The CDR3 runs 14 residues. CDR3 residues: CASSIADQPYEQYF. The CDR3 bases are TGTGCCAGTAGTATAGCGGACCAGCCCTACGAGCAGTACTTC.

The chain has TRBV29-1 and TRBJ2-5; D gene ambiguous. The ends were cut back, 5 bases at V and 5 bases at J, with 18 bases in the middle. In germline, CDR1 is SQVTM, CDR2 ANQGSEA. This CDR3 spans 14 amino acids. The CDR3 region is CSVIGRRVSETQYF. The CDR3 region has the DNA TGCAGCGTTATCGGACGAAGGGTTTCCGAGACCCAGTACTTC. Full variable domain (outside the CDR3, taken from reference TRBV29-1 and TRBJ2-5): SAVISQKPSRDICQRGTSLTIQCQVDSQVTMMFWYRQQPGQSLTLIATANQGSEATYESGFVIDKFPISRPNLTFSTLTVSNMSPEDSSIYLCSVIGRRVSETQYFGPGTRLLVL.

This rearrangement joins TRBV9 to TRBJ1-3; D is unclear. Trimming shortened V by 3 bases and J by 3 bases, and 7 bases separated the two germline ends. The germline gives CDR1 SGDLS, CDR2 YYNGEE. This CDR3 has 13 residues. The chain's CDR3 is CASSEGYGNTIYF. The DNA for the CDR3 is TGTGCCAGCAGCGAGGGTTATGGAAACACCATATATTTT. Full variable domain (remainder filled in from reference TRBV9 and TRBJ1-3): DSGVTQTPKHLITATGQRVTLRCSPRSGDLSVYWYQQSLDQGLQFLIQYYNGEERAKGNILERFSAQQFPDLHSELNLSSLELGDSALYFCASSEGYGNTIYFGEGSWLTVV.

The chain employs TRBV6-5 and TRBJ2-1; a possible D gene is TRBD2 (6 bases). Trimming took 4 bases from V and 0 from J, leaving 10 bases between them. Germline-derived CDR1 and CDR2 are MNHEY and SVGAGI. The CDR3 is made up of 15 amino acids. For the CDR3, the DNA is TGTGCCAGCAGTTTAGCGGCGAGCTCCTACAATGAGCAGTTCTTC. Translated: CASSLAASSYNEQFF.

The chain couples TRBV29-1 to TRBJ1-5; TRBD1 might be the D (6 bases). The V end was cut by 4 bases, the J end by 4 bases, with 11 bases between. Germline V CDR1 and CDR2: SQVTM, ANQGSEA. This CDR3 has 13 residues. The CDR3 is CSVGRGGNQPQHF. CDR3 in DNA: TGCAGCGTTGGGAGGGGGGGTAATCAGCCCCAGCATTTT.

The rearrangement uses TRBV4-1 and TRBJ1-1, with 8 bases identical to TRBD1. With 5 bases clipped from V and 7 bases from J, the junction kept 12 bases outside the gene matches. CDR1 is MGHRA and CDR2 is YSYEKL in the germline V gene. The CDR3 loop spans 15 amino acids. The CDR3 spells CASSARVTGEGEAFF. In DNA, the CDR3 is TGCGCCAGCAGCGCGCGGGTGACAGGGGAAGGTGAAGCTTTCTTT.